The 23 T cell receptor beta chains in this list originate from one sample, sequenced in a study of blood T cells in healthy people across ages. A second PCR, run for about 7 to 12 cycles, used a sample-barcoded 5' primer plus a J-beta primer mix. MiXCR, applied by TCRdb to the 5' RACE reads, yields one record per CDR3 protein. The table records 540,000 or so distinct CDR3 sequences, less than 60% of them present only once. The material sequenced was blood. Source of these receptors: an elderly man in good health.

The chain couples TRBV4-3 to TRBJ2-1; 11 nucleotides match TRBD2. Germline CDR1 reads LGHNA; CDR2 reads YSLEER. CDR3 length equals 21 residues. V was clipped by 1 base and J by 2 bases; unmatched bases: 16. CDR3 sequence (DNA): TGCGCCAGCAGCCAAGTCTCCCTGACTAGCGGGGTGGTTAGTGCCTACAATGAGCAGTTCTTC. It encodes CASSQVSLTSGVVSAYNEQFF.

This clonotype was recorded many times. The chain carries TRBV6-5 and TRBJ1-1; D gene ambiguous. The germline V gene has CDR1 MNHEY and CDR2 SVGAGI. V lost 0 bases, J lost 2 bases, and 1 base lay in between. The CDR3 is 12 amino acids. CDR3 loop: CASSYSNTEAFF. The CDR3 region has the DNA TGTGCCAGCAGTTACTCCAACACTGAAGCTTTCTTT.

The CDR3 sequence is CASSVKYSYNEQFF. CDR3 nucleotide sequence: TGTGCCAGCAGTGTCAAGTACTCCTACAATGAGCAGTTCTTC. This sequence joins TRBV6-4 and TRBJ2-1; D not certain. This CDR3 has 14 amino acids. Germline values: CDR1 MRHNA, CDR2 SNTAGT. V lost 4 bases to trimming and J lost 0 bases, with 7 bases between them.

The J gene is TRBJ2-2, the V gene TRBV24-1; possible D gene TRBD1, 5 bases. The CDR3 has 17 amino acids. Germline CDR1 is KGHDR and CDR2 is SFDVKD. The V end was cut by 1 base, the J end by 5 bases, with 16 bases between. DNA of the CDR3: TGTGCCACCAGTGATTTCGGAATCGGACACCTTACCGGGGAGCTGTTTTTT. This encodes CATSDFGIGHLTGELFF.

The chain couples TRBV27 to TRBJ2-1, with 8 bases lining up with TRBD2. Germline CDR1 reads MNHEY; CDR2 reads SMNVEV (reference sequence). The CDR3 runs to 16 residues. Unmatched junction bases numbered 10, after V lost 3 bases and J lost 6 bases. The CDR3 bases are TGTGCCAGCAGTTTTAAGGCCGGGACTAGTTTCAATGAGCAGTTCTTC. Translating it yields CASSFKAGTSFNEQFF.

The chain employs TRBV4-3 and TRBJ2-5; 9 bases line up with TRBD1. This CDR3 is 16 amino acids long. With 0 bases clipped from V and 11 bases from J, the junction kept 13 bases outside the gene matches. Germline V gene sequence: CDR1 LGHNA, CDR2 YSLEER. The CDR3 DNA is TGCGCCAGCAGCCAAGATCGAACAGGGGGCCGAGTAGAGCAGTACTTC. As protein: CASSQDRTGGRVEQYF.

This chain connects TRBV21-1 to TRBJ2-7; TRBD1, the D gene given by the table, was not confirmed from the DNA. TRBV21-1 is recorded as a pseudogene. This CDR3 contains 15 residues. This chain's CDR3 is CASSKRRDRVYEQYF. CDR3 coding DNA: TGTGCCAGCAGCAAACGGCGGGACAGGGTCTACGAGCAGTACTTC.

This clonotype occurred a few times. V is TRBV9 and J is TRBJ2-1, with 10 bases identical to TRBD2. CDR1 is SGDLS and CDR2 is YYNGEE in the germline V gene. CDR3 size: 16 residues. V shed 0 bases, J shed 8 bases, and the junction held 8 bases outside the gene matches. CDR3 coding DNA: TGTGCCAGCAGCGTAGCTGGGAGCGGGGGGGCCTATGAGCAGTTCTTC. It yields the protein CASSVAGSGGAYEQFF.

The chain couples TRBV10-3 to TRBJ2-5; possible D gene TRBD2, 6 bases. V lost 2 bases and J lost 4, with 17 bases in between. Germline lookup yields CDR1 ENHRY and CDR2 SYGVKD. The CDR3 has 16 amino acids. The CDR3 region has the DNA TGTGCCATCAGTGAGGAGGTAACGGAGGGTTTAGAGACCCAGTACTTC. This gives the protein CAISEEVTEGLETQYF.

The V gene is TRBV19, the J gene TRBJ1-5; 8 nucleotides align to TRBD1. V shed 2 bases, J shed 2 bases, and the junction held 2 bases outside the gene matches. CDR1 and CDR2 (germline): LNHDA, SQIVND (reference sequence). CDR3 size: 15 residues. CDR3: CASSILQGGNQPQHF. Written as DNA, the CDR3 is TGTGCCAGTAGTATATTACAGGGGGGCAATCAGCCCCAGCATTTT.

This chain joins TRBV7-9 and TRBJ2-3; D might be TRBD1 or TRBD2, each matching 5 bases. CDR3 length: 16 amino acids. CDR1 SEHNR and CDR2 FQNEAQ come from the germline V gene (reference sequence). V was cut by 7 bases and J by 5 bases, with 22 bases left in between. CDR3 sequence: CASTLRGAPQGDTQYF. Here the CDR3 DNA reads TGTGCCAGCACACTTCGAGGGGCTCCGCAAGGAGATACGCAGTATTTT.

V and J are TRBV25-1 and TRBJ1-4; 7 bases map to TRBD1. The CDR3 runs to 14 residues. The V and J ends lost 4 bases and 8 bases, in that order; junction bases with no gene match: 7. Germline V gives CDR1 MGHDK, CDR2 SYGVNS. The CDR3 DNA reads TGTGCCAGCAGTGTCACAGGGGTTCGGGAAAAACTGTTTTTT. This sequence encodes CASSVTGVREKLFF.

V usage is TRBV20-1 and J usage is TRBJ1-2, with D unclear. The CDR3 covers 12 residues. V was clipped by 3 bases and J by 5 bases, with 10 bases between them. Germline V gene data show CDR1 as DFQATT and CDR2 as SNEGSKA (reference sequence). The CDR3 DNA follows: TGCAGTGCTAGTACACGGAGTTATGGCTACACCTTC. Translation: CSASTRSYGYTF.

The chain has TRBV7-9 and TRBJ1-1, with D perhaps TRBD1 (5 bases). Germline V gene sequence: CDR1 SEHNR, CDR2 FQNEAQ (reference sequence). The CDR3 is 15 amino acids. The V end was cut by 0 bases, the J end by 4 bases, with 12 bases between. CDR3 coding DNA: TGTGCCAGCAGCTTAGCGGACGGGGGAGTCACTGAAGCTTTCTTT. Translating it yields CASSLADGGVTEAFF.

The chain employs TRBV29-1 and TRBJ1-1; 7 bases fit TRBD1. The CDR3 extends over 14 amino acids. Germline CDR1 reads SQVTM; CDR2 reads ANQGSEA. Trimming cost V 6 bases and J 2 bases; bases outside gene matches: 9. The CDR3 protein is CSVGDRLANTEAFF. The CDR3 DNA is TGCAGCGTCGGGGACAGACTAGCTAACACTGAAGCTTTCTTT.

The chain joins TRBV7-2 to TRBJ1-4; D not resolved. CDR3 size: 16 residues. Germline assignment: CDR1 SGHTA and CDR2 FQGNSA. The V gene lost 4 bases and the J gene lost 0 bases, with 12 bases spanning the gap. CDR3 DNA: TGTGCCAGCAGCTCCAATGGGCCTGCAACTAATGAAAAACTGTTTTTT. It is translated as CASSSNGPATNEKLFF.

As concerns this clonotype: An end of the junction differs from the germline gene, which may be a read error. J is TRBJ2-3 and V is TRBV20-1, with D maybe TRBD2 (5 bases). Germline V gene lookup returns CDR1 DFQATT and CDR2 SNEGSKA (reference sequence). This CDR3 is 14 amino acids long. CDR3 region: CSISRGPSTDAQYF. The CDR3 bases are TGCAGTATTTCAAGAGGGCCGAGTACAGATGCGCAGTATTTT.

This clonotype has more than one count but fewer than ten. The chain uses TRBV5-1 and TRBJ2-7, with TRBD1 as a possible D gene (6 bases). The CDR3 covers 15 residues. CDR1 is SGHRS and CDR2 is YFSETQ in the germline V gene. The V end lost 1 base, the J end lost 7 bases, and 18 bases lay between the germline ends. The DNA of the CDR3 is TGCGCCAGCAGCTTGAGGTGGGGGACATACAATGAGCAGTACTTC. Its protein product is CASSLRWGTYNEQYF.

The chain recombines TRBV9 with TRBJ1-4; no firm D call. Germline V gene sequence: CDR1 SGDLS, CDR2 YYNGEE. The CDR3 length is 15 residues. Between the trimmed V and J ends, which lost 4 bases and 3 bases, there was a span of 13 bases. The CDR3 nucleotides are TGTGCCAGCAGCCCCCGAGACACCCCTAATGAAAAACTGTTTTTT. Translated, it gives CASSPRDTPNEKLFF.

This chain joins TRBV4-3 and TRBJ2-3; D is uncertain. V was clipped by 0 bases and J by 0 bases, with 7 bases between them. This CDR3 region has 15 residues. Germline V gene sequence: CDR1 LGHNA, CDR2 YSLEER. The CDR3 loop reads CASSQDHLSTDTQYF. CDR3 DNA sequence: TGCGCCAGCAGCCAAGATCACCTAAGCACAGATACGCAGTATTTT.

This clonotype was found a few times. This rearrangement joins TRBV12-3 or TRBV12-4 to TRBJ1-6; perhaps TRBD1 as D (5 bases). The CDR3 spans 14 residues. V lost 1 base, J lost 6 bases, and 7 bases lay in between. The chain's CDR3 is CASSLGGFNSPLHF. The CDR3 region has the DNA TGTGCCAGCAGTTTAGGGGGGTTTAATTCACCCCTCCACTTT.

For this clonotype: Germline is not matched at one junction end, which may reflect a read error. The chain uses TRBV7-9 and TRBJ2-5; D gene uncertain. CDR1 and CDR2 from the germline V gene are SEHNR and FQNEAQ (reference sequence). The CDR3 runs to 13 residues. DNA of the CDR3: TGTGCCGGCAGCACCCGAGGCCCCTTACCCCAGTACTTC. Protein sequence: CAGSTRGPLPQYF.

CDR3 in amino acids: CASSLGTGGKDEQFF. CDR3 DNA sequence: TGCGCCAGCAGCTTAGGGACAGGGGGCAAGGATGAGCAGTTCTTC. The genes are TRBV5-1 and TRBJ2-1; 12 positions match TRBD1. Germline lookup yields CDR1 SGHRS and CDR2 YFSETQ. The CDR3 length is 15 residues. The junction had 5 bases not matched to a gene; V was cut back by 2 bases and J by 8 bases.